This T cell receptor beta chain was captured by sequencing in a study of early T cells in non-severe SARS-CoV-2 infection. CDR1 is SEHNR and CDR2 is FQNEAQ in the germline V gene (reference sequence). V was pared by 3 bases and J by 13 bases, with 13 bases between. The CDR3 length is 12 residues. In TCRdb, the 5' RACE reads were re-called with MiXCR into one record per CDR3 protein. Of over 70,000 distinct CDR3 sequences detected, approximately 15% appear once; the ten largest clones hold 6.5% to 8.5%. The sample holds many counts of this clonotype. This chain joins TRBV7-9 and TRBJ2-4, with D perhaps TRBD1 (6 bases). The receptor comes from an adult who was a healthcare worker with PCR-confirmed SARS-CoV-2 infection or an uninfected control (not recorded which). Source material: whole blood. CDR3 in DNA: TGTGCCAGCAGCTTGGGACACCAGTTCCAGTACTTC. Residues: CASSLGHQFQYF. The complete variable domain, with remaining parts taken from reference TRBV7-9 and TRBJ2-4, reads DTGVSQNPRHKITKRGQNVTFRCDPISEHNRLYWYRQTLGQGPEFLTYFQNEAQLEKSRLLSDRFSAERPKGSFSTLEIQRTEQGDSAMYLCASSLGHQFQYFGAGTRLSVL.